These 13 T cell receptor beta chains were all obtained from the same sample, sequenced in a study of CD8 T cells in ankylosing spondylitis (dated by TCRdb to the late 2010s). Study-level results and caveats: Blood from ankylosing spondylitis patients appeared to be characterized by a TCR beta motif composed of roughly eight highly homologous amino acid variants.

Their antigen targets remain unknown. Library creation used 5' RACE. The instrument given in TCRdb is Illumina HiSeq 2500. TCRdb reprocessed the public reads (quality trimming at Q25 with fastp, clone calling with MiXCR) and kept in-frame beta chains. Each CDR3 protein gets just one entry, which takes the most common genes and DNA from the rows behind it. The table for this sample lists around 100,000 distinct CDR3 sequences; around 8.3% of them were counted only once. The top ten hold 30% of the sample. Sequenced material: blood, either unsorted or a sorted T cell fraction (not recorded which). The receptors come from a male donor with ankylosing spondylitis.

The rearrangement joins TRBV11-2 to TRBJ1-4; D gene uncertain. This CDR3 is built from 13 residues. Per the germline V gene, CDR1 is SGHAT and CDR2 is FQNNGV. V lost 2 bases to trimming and J lost 6 bases, with 7 bases between them. CDR3 in amino acids: CASSLTLDEKLFF. For the CDR3, the DNA is TGTGCCAGCAGCTTAACCCTCGATGAAAAACTGTTTTTT.

This clonotype was detected ten times or more. The V and J genes are TRBV7-9 and TRBJ1-3; 7 bases are shared with TRBD1. The CDR3 totals 16 residues. The V gene's germline CDR1 is SEHNR and CDR2 FQNEAQ (reference sequence). V gave up 1 base and J gave up 2 bases; unmatched junction bases: 5. CDR3 loop: CASSLGGTAPGNTIYF. The CDR3, as DNA: TGTGCCAGCAGCTTAGGGGGGACAGCTCCTGGAAACACCATATATTTT.

In its sample, this clonotype was seen a few times. The V call is TRBV5-6, the J call TRBJ2-2; D is uncertain. Per the germline V gene, CDR1 is SGHDT and CDR2 is YYEEEE. The CDR3 extends over 16 amino acids. V shed 0 bases and J shed 2 bases, with 11 bases lying between them. The CDR3 loop is CASSLERTYNTGELFF. The CDR3 DNA sequence: TGTGCCAGCAGCTTGGAACGGACCTATAACACCGGGGAGCTGTTTTTT.

The count of this clonotype is one. The rearrangement uses TRBV20-1 and TRBJ1-5; D is uncertain. Per germline, CDR1 DFQATT and CDR2 SNEGSKA (reference sequence). V was trimmed by 1 base and J by 3 bases, leaving 7 bases between them. CDR3 size: 13 residues. The CDR3 loop is CSARGRVNQPQHF. DNA of the CDR3: TGCAGTGCTAGAGGACGGGTCAATCAGCCCCAGCATTTT.

This clonotype was counted between two and nine times. V gene TRBV7-9 combines with J gene TRBJ2-1; 7 nucleotides match TRBD2. The germline V gene has CDR1 SEHNR and CDR2 FQNEAQ (reference sequence). Unmatched junction bases numbered 3, after V lost 6 bases and J lost 7 bases. The CDR3 totals 12 residues. The CDR3 reads CASRGGLNEQFF. In nucleotides, the CDR3 is TGTGCCAGCAGGGGGGGGTTAAATGAGCAGTTCTTC.

This clonotype was counted between two and nine times. The gene calls are TRBV2 and TRBJ2-1; 8 bases match TRBD2. With V trimmed by 3 bases and J by 2 bases, 6 bases remained unmatched. The length of the CDR3 is 16 residues. Germline V gene data show CDR1 as SNHLY and CDR2 as FYNNEI. CDR3 protein: CASSDWLAGPYNEQFF. CDR3 DNA: TGTGCCAGCAGTGACTGGCTAGCGGGTCCCTACAATGAGCAGTTCTTC.

Turning to this clonotype: Compared with germline, one end of the junction differs, possibly owing to a read error. This rearrangement joins TRBV7-9 to TRBJ2-1; 7 bases match TRBD1. The V gene's germline CDR1 is SEHNR and CDR2 FQNEAQ (reference sequence). This CDR3 spans 17 amino acids. The CDR3, as DNA: TGTGCCAGCAGCCTTAACTTACCGGGACAGTCCTACAAAGAGCAGTTCTTC. Encoded protein: CASSLNLPGQSYKEQFF. Looking up the rest from reference TRBV7-9 and TRBJ2-1 gives the full variable domain: DTGVSQNPRHKITKRGQNVTFRCDPISEHNRLYWYRQTLGQGPEFLTYFQNEAQLEKSRLLSDRFSAERPKGSFSTLEIQRTEQGDSAMYLCASSLNLPGQSYKEQFFGPGTRLTVL.

This chain connects TRBV27 to TRBJ2-3; 9 bases match TRBD1. The CDR3 has 14 amino acids. The germline gives CDR1 MNHEY, CDR2 SMNVEV (reference sequence). The V segment lost 6 bases and the J segment 8 bases; nucleotides outside the gene matches: 9. The chain's CDR3 is CASRGTGSVVTQYF. The CDR3 DNA reads TGTGCCAGCAGAGGGACAGGGAGTGTTGTTACGCAGTATTTT.

This chain connects TRBV7-9 to TRBJ2-1; 8 bases are a match to TRBD2. Germline CDR1 reads SEHNR; CDR2 reads FQNEAQ (reference sequence). V lost 7 bases, J lost 4 bases, and 9 bases stayed unmatched. The CDR3 runs to 15 residues. The CDR3 nucleotides are TGTGCCAGCAACCTAGCGGGTCCAGCTTACAATGAGCAGTTCTTC. It translates to CASNLAGPAYNEQFF.

This clonotype was detected only a few times. The chain is built from TRBV7-9 and TRBJ1-3; D gene unclear. Trimming took off 2 bases at V and 4 bases at J, with 18 bases between the two ends. The CDR3 consists of 17 residues. The germline V gene has CDR1 SEHNR and CDR2 FQNEAQ (reference sequence). The CDR3 DNA is TGTGCCAGCAGCTTACCCAGTTTCCCGATCATGGGAAACACCATATATTTT. This translates into CASSLPSFPIMGNTIYF.

The chain recombines TRBV29-1 with TRBJ1-2; no clear D. This CDR3 region has 11 residues. V lost 8 bases to trimming and J lost 3 bases, with 10 bases between them. Germline-derived CDR1 and CDR2 are SQVTM and ANQGSEA. The CDR3 loop reads CSYGLYYGYTF. CDR3 sequence (DNA): TGCAGCTACGGACTCTACTATGGCTACACCTTC.

This clonotype was detected a few times. The gene calls are TRBV28 and TRBJ2-2, with TRBD2 identical over 12 bases. The germline CDR1 and CDR2 sequences are MDHEN and SYDVKM. CDR3 length: 15 amino acids. J gave up 7 bases and V 4 bases, and 4 bases lay outside the gene matches. CDR3 bases: TGTGCCAGCAGTTGGACTAGCGGGAAAGGCGGGGAGCTGTTTTTT. It encodes CASSWTSGKGGELFF.

This rearrangement joins TRBV15 to TRBJ2-7; D tentatively fits TRBD1 or TRBD2 (5 bases each). The CDR3 runs 15 residues. Between the trimmed V and J ends, which lost 6 bases and 2 bases, there was a span of 17 bases. Per germline, CDR1 LNHNV and CDR2 YYDKDF (reference sequence). The CDR3 bases are TGTGCCACCAGTGTCGGGGCTAACGGGCCCTACGAGCAGTACTTC. Translating it yields CATSVGANGPYEQYF.